These 22 T cell receptor beta chains came from one sample sequenced in a study of T cell changes during pregnancy in multiple sclerosis. Generated by immunoSEQ multiplex PCR, the TCRdb table keeps only in-frame clones and is missing some. The sample contains approximately 89,000 clones, about 95% of which appear only once. Sequencing was performed on peripheral blood, taken in the third trimester of pregnancy. All receptors derive from a female donor with multiple sclerosis, enrolled in a pregnancy study.

The chain carries TRBV6-1 and TRBJ2-7; tentative D call: TRBD2 (6 bases). Germline V gene lookup returns CDR1 MNHNS and CDR2 SASEGT. The CDR3 loop spans 15 amino acids. Trimming cost V 3 bases and J 2 bases, with 14 bases left between them. CDR3 nucleotides: TGTGCCAGCAGTGATGGGGCTAGCGAAGCCTACGAGCAGTACTTC. Translating gives CASSDGASEAYEQYF.

The V and J genes are TRBV7-8 and TRBJ2-2; a possible D gene is TRBD2 (5 bases). Trimming shortened V by 4 bases and J by 6 bases, and 15 bases separated the two germline ends. The germline CDR1 and CDR2 sequences are SGHVS and FQNEAQ. The CDR3 length is 15 residues. The CDR3 nucleotides are TGTGCCAGCAGCTCTAGCCGCGCACCGGCCGGGGAGCTGTTTTTT. It codes for CASSSSRAPAGELFF.

This clone has a single count. The rearrangement uses TRBV4-1 and TRBJ2-1; 7 bases are a match to TRBD2. Germline values: CDR1 MGHRA, CDR2 YSYEKL. Unmatched junction bases numbered 5, after V lost 5 bases and J lost 7 bases. The CDR3 spans 13 residues. CDR3 coding DNA: TGCGCCAGCAGCGTAGCGGGTGCAAATGAGCAGTTCTTC. Protein sequence: CASSVAGANEQFF.

V gene TRBV2 combines with J gene TRBJ2-7; maybe TRBD1 (6 bases). The CDR3 length is 13 residues. V lost 5 bases and J lost 6, with 14 bases in between. CDR1 SNHLY and CDR2 FYNNEI come from the germline V gene. CDR3 sequence reads: CASSRVQGAEQYF. CDR3 sequence (DNA): TGTGCCAGCAGTCGAGTACAGGGCGCCGAGCAGTACTTC.

The chain uses TRBV18 and TRBJ2-1; a possible D gene is TRBD1 (6 bases). This CDR3 contains 13 residues. V lost 2 bases and J 5 bases, leaving 7 bases between the germline ends. In germline, CDR1 is KGHSH, CDR2 LQKENI. CDR3 nucleotides: TGTGCCAGCTCACCAGACAGGCACAATGAGCAGTTCTTC. The encoded protein is CASSPDRHNEQFF.

This clone was seen a single time. The rearrangement joins TRBV5-8 to TRBJ2-5, with D perhaps matching TRBD1 (6 bases). The CDR3 has 16 amino acids. Germline CDR1 SGHTS, CDR2 YDEGEE. V was trimmed by 0 bases and J by 1 base, leaving 13 bases between them. The CDR3 DNA sequence: TGTGCCAGCAGCTTGGCCGCGACAGGTATCCAAGAGACCCAGTACTTC. Amino acid sequence: CASSLAATGIQETQYF.

The chain employs TRBV9 and TRBJ1-6, with 8 bases aligning to TRBD1. This CDR3 comprises 16 residues. The trim removed 0 bases at V and 9 bases at J, leaving 8 bases unmatched. Per germline, CDR1 SGDLS and CDR2 YYNGEE. The DNA of the CDR3 is TGTGCCAGCAGCGTAGAGGGACAGGTTGGAGGTTCACCCCTCCACTTT. Amino acid sequence: CASSVEGQVGGSPLHF. The full variable domain, rest sourced from reference TRBV9 and TRBJ1-6, is DSGVTQTPKHLITATGQRVTLRCSPRSGDLSVYWYQQSLDQGLQFLIQYYNGEERAKGNILERFSAQQFPDLHSELNLSSLELGDSALYFCASSVEGQVGGSPLHFGNGTRLTVT.

The sample holds a few counts of this clone. This rearrangement joins TRBV5-1 to TRBJ1-1; D is undetermined. The CDR3 is made up of 12 amino acids. CDR1 and CDR2 (germline): SGHRS, YFSETQ. V gave up 4 bases and J gave up 9 bases, with 13 bases separating them. The chain's CDR3 is CASSKSGTQAFF. CDR3 coding DNA: TGCGCCAGCAGCAAGTCAGGCACACAAGCTTTCTTT.

J is TRBJ2-7 and V is TRBV11-3; 8 bases are shared with TRBD1. CDR3 length equals 13 residues. The trim removed 5 bases at V and 6 bases at J, leaving 6 bases unmatched. Germline CDR1 is SGHNT and CDR2 is YENEEA. CDR3 protein: CASSKDRDSEQYF. CDR3 DNA sequence: TGTGCCAGCAGCAAGGACAGGGATTCCGAGCAGTACTTC.

The chain joins TRBV10-3 to TRBJ1-1; possibly TRBD1 for D (5 bases). In germline, CDR1 is ENHRY, CDR2 SYGVKD. Between the trimmed V and J ends, which lost 4 bases and 1 base, there was a span of 10 bases. The CDR3 has 14 amino acids. The CDR3 region is CAISVAGGNTEAFF. CDR3 bases: TGTGCCATCAGTGTGGCGGGGGGGAACACTGAAGCTTTCTTT.

This clone was picked up one time. V is TRBV27 and J is TRBJ1-2, with D possibly TRBD1 on 6 matching bases. The CDR3 runs 12 residues. Trimming removed 6 bases at V and 7 bases at J, with 12 bases between. Per germline, CDR1 MNHEY and CDR2 SMNVEV (reference sequence). In nucleotides, the CDR3 is TGTGCCAGCAGCGACAGGTCAGGTGGCTACACCTTC. Its translation: CASSDRSGGYTF.

V usage is TRBV7-2 and J usage is TRBJ2-5, with 7 bases identical to TRBD1. With V trimmed by 3 bases and J by 5 bases, 3 bases remained unmatched. The germline gives CDR1 SGHTA, CDR2 FQGNSA. CDR3 length equals 13 residues. In DNA, the CDR3 is TGTGCCAGCAGCTTGACAGGGTCCGAGACCCAGTACTTC. This encodes CASSLTGSETQYF.

The gene calls are TRBV4-1 and TRBJ2-3; a possible D gene is TRBD2 (5 bases). Trimming cost V 0 bases and J 5 bases, with 9 bases left between them. Germline-derived CDR1 and CDR2 are MGHRA and YSYEKL. The CDR3 length is 14 residues. As DNA, the CDR3 is TGCGCCAGCAGCCAAGAAGGACTGGGAGATACGCAGTATTTT. Translation gives CASSQEGLGDTQYF.

This chain uses TRBV7-9 with TRBJ1-1, with 9 bases aligning to TRBD1. The length of the CDR3 is 17 residues. V was clipped by 2 bases and J by 3 bases; unmatched bases: 10. CDR1 SEHNR and CDR2 FQNEAQ come from the germline V gene (reference sequence). CDR3 coding DNA: TGTGCCAGCAGCTTATTTGGACAGGGGAGGAGGGACACTGAAGCTTTCTTT. Translating it yields CASSLFGQGRRDTEAFF.

This clone was counted once. This chain joins TRBV18 and TRBJ2-3, with TRBD1 identical over 8 bases. V gave up 2 bases and J gave up 6 bases; unmatched junction bases: 7. CDR3 length: 15 residues. Germline loops: CDR1 KGHSH, CDR2 LQKENI. This chain's CDR3 is CASSPSAGGADTQYF. The CDR3 bases are TGTGCCAGCTCACCATCGGCAGGGGGCGCGGATACGCAGTATTTT.

The V call is TRBV19, the J call TRBJ2-1; D ambiguous. Germline loops: CDR1 LNHDA, CDR2 SQIVND (reference sequence). V was pared by 9 bases and J by 4 bases, with 13 bases between. The CDR3 extends over 13 amino acids. This CDR3 is CARSPWRYNEQFF. In DNA form, the CDR3 reads TGTGCCAGATCGCCCTGGCGGTACAATGAGCAGTTCTTC.

The rearrangement joins TRBV5-1 to TRBJ2-4; 7 bases map to TRBD2. CDR1 is SGHRS and CDR2 is YFSETQ in the germline V gene. CDR3 length equals 16 residues. V trimming: 0 bases; J trimming: 2 bases; junction bases outside the gene matches: 5. The CDR3 DNA is TGCGCCAGCAGCTTGGAGGTGGGGGGGACCAAAAACATTCAGTACTTC. It specifies CASSLEVGGTKNIQYF.

The rearrangement uses TRBV6-1 and TRBJ1-2; 7 nucleotides match TRBD1. Unmatched junction bases numbered 7, after V lost 7 bases and J lost 2 bases. Germline CDR1 MNHNS, CDR2 SASEGT. This CDR3 comprises 14 residues. Here the CDR3 DNA reads TGTGCCAGCACGAGAGGGGGCGGAAACTATGGCTACACCTTC. It specifies CASTRGGGNYGYTF.

The chain's CDR3 is CATSRATGGPLDTEAFF. The CDR3 DNA is TGTGCCACCAGCAGAGCTACAGGGGGACCTCTCGACACTGAAGCTTTCTTT. The chain carries TRBV15 and TRBJ1-1; 8 positions agree with TRBD1. Losses at the gene ends were 1 base for V and 3 bases for J; bases not matched to a gene: 10. This CDR3 has 17 amino acids. The germline V gene encodes CDR1 LNHNV and CDR2 YYDKDF (reference sequence).

The chain has TRBV9 and TRBJ2-3, with D tentatively TRBD2 (6 bases). The ends were cut back, 4 bases at V and 3 bases at J, with 12 bases in the middle. CDR3 size: 14 residues. The germline V gene encodes CDR1 SGDLS and CDR2 YYNGEE. CDR3 sequence (DNA): TGTGCCAGCAGCCCGAGGACTACAACAGATACGCAGTATTTT. Residues: CASSPRTTTDTQYF.

J is TRBJ1-1 and V is TRBV27, with 10 bases identical to TRBD1. This CDR3 contains 16 residues. V lost 7 bases, J lost 4 bases, and 12 bases stayed unmatched. Per the germline V gene, CDR1 is MNHEY and CDR2 is SMNVEV (reference sequence). The CDR3 is CASTHLGTGASTEAFF. CDR3 bases: TGTGCCAGCACCCATCTCGGGACAGGGGCTTCCACTGAAGCTTTCTTT.

The rearrangement links TRBV7-2 to TRBJ2-3; a weak D match, TRBD2 (5 bases). V lost 0 bases, J lost 0 bases, and 10 bases lay in between. The CDR3 extends over 16 amino acids. Germline CDR1 and CDR2: SGHTA and FQGNSA. CDR3 bases: TGTGCCAGCAGCTTAGCGCACGGGATTAGCACAGATACGCAGTATTTT. Residues: CASSLAHGISTDTQYF.